One sample yielded the 24 T cell receptor beta chains listed below, sequenced in a study of response to subunit inactivated influenza vaccine. MiXCR was run by TCRdb on the RT-PCR reads, yielding one entry per CDR3 protein. The table lists over 750,000 distinct CDR3 sequences, around 21% of them singletons. The sequencing here drew on PBMCs from blood, taken more than 4 days after vaccination. Receptor source: a man between 50 and 59 years old who received an inactivated influenza vaccine.

The chain combines TRBV6-5 with TRBJ2-5; TRBD1 is a possible D gene (5 bases). Trimming removed 0 bases from V and 4 bases from J, with 9 bases in between. The germline gives CDR1 MNHEY, CDR2 SVGAGI. This CDR3 is built from 14 residues. DNA for the CDR3: TGTGCCAGCAGTTACTCGGGGCCCGGAGAGACCCAGTACTTC. Translated, it gives CASSYSGPGETQYF.

The rearrangement uses TRBV5-4 and TRBJ2-7, with unresolved D. Germline-derived CDR1 and CDR2 are SGHNT and YYREEE (reference sequence). V shed 3 bases and J shed 2 bases, with 9 bases lying between them. The CDR3 loop spans 13 amino acids. The chain's CDR3 is CASSSWLTYEQYF. The CDR3 DNA sequence: TGTGCCAGCAGCTCGTGGCTGACCTACGAGCAGTACTTC.

The V call is TRBV15, the J call TRBJ1-1; D is possibly TRBD1 (5 bases). The length of the CDR3 is 15 residues. Germline CDR1 is LNHNV and CDR2 is YYDKDF (reference sequence). The ends were cut back, 0 bases at V and 5 bases at J, with 13 bases in the middle. The CDR3: CATSRDPQGSTEAFF. In nucleotides, the CDR3 is TGTGCCACCAGCAGAGACCCCCAGGGTTCGACTGAAGCTTTCTTT.

The chain is built from TRBV10-3 and TRBJ2-1; D is possibly TRBD2 (6 bases). Germline CDR1 and CDR2: ENHRY and SYGVKD. V was trimmed by 0 bases and J by 5 bases, leaving 11 bases between them. The CDR3 extends over 15 amino acids. CDR3: CAISESEGRNNEQFF. In DNA, the CDR3 is TGTGCCATCAGTGAGTCTGAGGGGAGGAACAATGAGCAGTTCTTC.

The table lists this clonotype with many counts. The chain combines TRBV7-2 with TRBJ2-2, with unresolved D. From germline, CDR1 is SGHTA and CDR2 FQGNSA. V lost 1 base and J lost 8, with 8 bases in between. The CDR3 runs to 13 residues. CDR3 sequence (DNA): TGTGCCAGCAGCTTAGGATATTCGGGGGAGCTGTTTTTT. Protein: CASSLGYSGELFF.

This clonotype was counted ten times or more. The V call is TRBV7-2, the J call TRBJ2-7, with TRBD2 matching 9 bases. The length of the CDR3 is 14 residues. Trimming at V came to 6 bases and at J to 5 bases, leaving 8 bases not matched to a gene. CDR1 SGHTA and CDR2 FQGNSA come from the germline V gene. CDR3 DNA sequence: TGTGCCAGCAGGGAATCTAGCGGGGTCCACGAGCAGTACTTC. This translates into CASRESSGVHEQYF.

This clonotype was counted ten times or more. This chain connects TRBV5-5 to TRBJ2-7; 9 bases are a match to TRBD1. The CDR3 length is 13 residues. J was trimmed by 5 bases and V by 0 bases; bases with no gene match: 0. Germline V gene lookup returns CDR1 SGHKS and CDR2 YYEKEE (reference sequence). The CDR3 sequence is CASSLGTGDEQYF. The CDR3 DNA follows: TGTGCCAGCAGCTTGGGGACAGGGGACGAGCAGTACTTC. The full variable domain, its missing parts supplied by reference TRBV5-5 and TRBJ2-7, is DAGVTQSPTHLIKTRGQQVTLRCSPISGHKSVSWYQQVLGQGPQFIFQYYEKEERGRGNFPDRFSARQFPNYSSELNVNALLLGDSALYLCASSLGTGDEQYFGPGTRLTVT.

V gene TRBV6-2 or TRBV6-3 combines with J gene TRBJ2-5, with D maybe TRBD2 (5 bases). With 3 bases removed from V and 2 bases from J, the gap between germline ends came to 16 bases. The CDR3 covers 16 residues. Germline V gene sequence: CDR1 MNHEY, CDR2 SVGEGT. Written as DNA, the CDR3 is TGTGCCAGCAGTTATGAGGGAGAAGATAGACAAGAGACCCAGTACTTC. Residues: CASSYEGEDRQETQYF.

This clonotype turned up a few times. V is TRBV11-2 and J is TRBJ2-7; 7 nucleotides align to TRBD1. Germline CDR1 SGHAT, CDR2 FQNNGV. There are 14 residues in the CDR3. The V and J ends lost 2 bases and 5 bases, in that order; junction bases with no gene match: 6. The CDR3 loop reads CASSLYRGDNEQYF. CDR3 bases: TGTGCCAGCAGCTTATACAGGGGCGACAACGAGCAGTACTTC.

The chain is built from TRBV7-9 and TRBJ2-7, with 9 bases that match TRBD1. The trim removed 5 bases at V and 3 bases at J, leaving 11 bases unmatched. The CDR3 runs to 16 residues. The germline V gene encodes CDR1 SEHNR and CDR2 FQNEAQ (reference sequence). The CDR3 DNA is TGTGCCAGCAGCCCCGCCGGGACAGGGAAAAGCTACGAGCAGTACTTC. It translates to CASSPAGTGKSYEQYF. The full variable domain, rest sourced from reference TRBV7-9 and TRBJ2-7, is DTGVSQNPRHKITKRGQNVTFRCDPISEHNRLYWYRQTLGQGPEFLTYFQNEAQLEKSRLLSDRFSAERPKGSFSTLEIQRTEQGDSAMYLCASSPAGTGKSYEQYFGPGTRLTVT.

This clonotype was seen a handful of times. This chain joins TRBV12-3 or TRBV12-4 and TRBJ2-3, with TRBD2 as a possible D gene (6 bases). V was cut by 1 base and J by 1 base, with 15 bases left in between. The CDR3 has 17 amino acids. The CDR3 coding sequence is TGTGCCAGCAGTTTAGTAGGTCGGGGGTTTGGCACAGATACGCAGTATTTT. Translated: CASSLVGRGFGTDTQYF.

This clonotype was detected a few times. The chain employs TRBV6-5 and TRBJ2-7; D may be TRBD1 (5 bases). Germline CDR1 is MNHEY and CDR2 is SVGAGI. This CDR3 is 16 amino acids long. V lost 0 bases and J lost 0, with 12 bases in between. The CDR3 nucleotides read TGTGCCAGCAGTTACTCGGCCTCAGGGTACTCCTACGAGCAGTACTTC. Residues: CASSYSASGYSYEQYF.

This clonotype has just a few counts. The gene calls are TRBV7-2 and TRBJ2-1, with a weak D call TRBD1 (7 bases). Between the trimmed V and J ends, which lost 4 bases and 5 bases, there was a span of 18 bases. CDR1 and CDR2 from the germline V gene are SGHTA and FQGNSA. The CDR3 is made up of 16 amino acids. The CDR3 coding sequence is TGTGCCAGCAGCTCCCGGAGGAGGGGGCGCGACAATGAGCAGTTCTTC. Translating gives CASSSRRRGRDNEQFF.

The rearrangement uses TRBV12-3 or TRBV12-4 and TRBJ2-7, with TRBD2 identical over 13 bases. The CDR3 consists of 15 residues. Unmatched junction bases numbered 7, after V lost 4 bases and J lost 7 bases. Here the CDR3 reads CASSSWTSGGGEQYF. The CDR3 DNA sequence: TGTGCCAGCAGTTCCTGGACTAGCGGGGGTGGGGAGCAGTACTTC.

The chain uses TRBV7-2 and TRBJ2-5, with 7 bases lining up with TRBD1. This CDR3 is built from 15 residues. Germline trimming cut 5 bases from V and 5 bases from J; bases unmatched to any gene: 11. CDR1 and CDR2 from the germline V gene are SGHTA and FQGNSA. CDR3 residues: CASSARGTVGETQYF. The CDR3 bases are TGTGCCAGCAGCGCCAGGGGGACCGTCGGTGAGACCCAGTACTTC.

This clonotype was counted a few times. V and J are TRBV21-1 and TRBJ2-7. TRBV21-1 is labeled a pseudogene. The CDR3 runs 16 residues. The CDR3: CASSKATGRPSYEQYF. The CDR3, as DNA: TGTGCCAGCAGCAAAGCGACTGGCAGACCCTCCTACGAGCAGTACTTC.

This clonotype came up a few times. The V and J genes are TRBV5-1 and TRBJ2-3; D remains unclear. The V end was cut by 0 bases, the J end by 2 bases, with 10 bases between. This CDR3 comprises 15 residues. Germline V gene lookup returns CDR1 SGHRS and CDR2 YFSETQ. CDR3 nucleotides: TGCGCCAGCAGCTTGGCCGACCAGATCACAGATACGCAGTATTTT. Amino acid sequence: CASSLADQITDTQYF. Full variable domain (rest looked up from reference TRBV5-1 and TRBJ2-3): KAGVTQTPRYLIKTRGQQVTLSCSPISGHRSVSWYQQTPGQGLQFLFEYFSETQRNKGNFPGRFSGRQFSNSRSEMNVSTLELGDSALYLCASSLADQITDTQYFGPGTRLTVL.

This rearrangement joins TRBV20-1 to TRBJ2-7, with TRBD1 matching over 7 bases. Germline V gives CDR1 DFQATT, CDR2 SNEGSKA (reference sequence). With V trimmed by 0 bases and J by 0 bases, 5 bases remained unmatched. The CDR3 loop spans 15 amino acids. CDR3 loop: CSAREQTGFSYEQYF. CDR3 nucleotides: TGCAGTGCTAGAGAGCAGACAGGGTTCTCCTACGAGCAGTACTTC.

The gene calls are TRBV7-2 and TRBJ1-5; 7 bases fit TRBD1. The V gene's germline CDR1 is SGHTA and CDR2 FQGNSA. V lost 5 bases, J lost 4 bases, and 2 bases stayed unmatched. The length of the CDR3 is 13 residues. In nucleotides, the CDR3 is TGTGCCAGCAGCGACAGGGTGAATCAGCCCCAGCATTTT. As protein: CASSDRVNQPQHF.

The chain employs TRBV3-1 and TRBJ2-2; 8 bases agree with TRBD2. Trimming removed 3 bases from V and 4 bases from J; junction bases left unmatched: 1. This CDR3 has 14 residues. Germline lookup yields CDR1 LGHDT and CDR2 YNNKEL (reference sequence). CDR3 sequence: CASSQRGVTGELFF. The CDR3 coding sequence is TGTGCCAGCAGCCAGCGGGGGGTCACCGGGGAGCTGTTTTTT.

The V and J genes are TRBV7-8 and TRBJ2-7; D not certain. Germline CDR1 SGHVS, CDR2 FQNEAQ. V was clipped by 3 bases and J by 6 bases, with 15 bases between them. The CDR3 extends over 14 amino acids. This CDR3 reads CASSFKDVALEQYF. For the CDR3, the DNA is TGTGCCAGCAGCTTCAAGGACGTAGCCCTCGAGCAGTACTTC.

This clonotype was seen a handful of times. This sequence joins TRBV5-1 and TRBJ1-5, with no clear D. CDR1 SGHRS and CDR2 YFSETQ come from the germline V gene. This CDR3 has 14 residues. The V end lost 0 bases, the J end lost 6 bases, and 10 bases lay between the germline ends. CDR3 coding DNA: TGCGCCAGCAGCTTGGGATCGCCGGGTCAGCCCCAGCATTTT. This codes for CASSLGSPGQPQHF.

This clonotype was detected a few times. V and J are TRBV6-2 or TRBV6-3 and TRBJ1-6, with no clear D. Germline loops: CDR1 MNHEY, CDR2 SVGEGT. The length of the CDR3 is 14 residues. V lost 0 bases, J lost 9 bases, and 9 bases lay in between. The DNA of the CDR3 is TGTGCCAGCAGTTACTCGACGGCCTCTTCACCCCTCCACTTT. It specifies CASSYSTASSPLHF.

Only a few counts were recorded for this clonotype. The chain links TRBV27 to TRBJ1-4, with no clear D. The V end lost 0 bases, the J end lost 5 bases, and 10 bases lay between the germline ends. The CDR3 length is 15 residues. Per germline, CDR1 MNHEY and CDR2 SMNVEV (reference sequence). DNA for the CDR3: TGTGCCAGCAGTTTATCGGGCACGGTGAATGAAAAACTGTTTTTT. It encodes CASSLSGTVNEKLFF. Full variable domain (missing parts from reference TRBV27 and TRBJ1-4): EAQVTQNPRYLITVTGKKLTVTCSQNMNHEYMSWYRQDPGLGLRQIYYSMNVEVTDKGDVPEGYKVSRKEKRNFPLILESPSPNQTSLYFCASSLSGTVNEKLFFGSGTQLSVL.